Below are 26 T cell receptor beta chains sequenced from a single sample in a study of cytomegalovirus exposure and HLA in healthy donors. PCR amplification relied on 60 Vbeta primers (plus 13 Jbeta primers). Clones were read by immunoSEQ multiplex PCR, and TCRdb kept only the in-frame ones, dropping some. The table shows about 130,000 clones, with over 75% occurring only once. Sequenced: PBMCs. These receptors were obtained from a man aged 25 to 45 in good health.

J is TRBJ2-1 and V is TRBV7-8, with TRBD2 matching 8 bases. Unmatched junction bases numbered 9, after V lost 2 bases and J lost 9 bases. CDR3 length: 15 amino acids. Germline-derived CDR1 and CDR2 are SGHVS and FQNEAQ. The CDR3 region is CASSLYTSGEGEQFF. CDR3 DNA: TGTGCCAGCAGCTTATATACTAGCGGAGAAGGTGAGCAGTTCTTC.

The V and J genes are TRBV5-1 and TRBJ1-4; the D gene is possibly TRBD1 (5 bases). The CDR3 contains 16 residues. Deletions cut 3 bases from V and 3 bases from J, with 15 bases between. CDR1 and CDR2 from the germline V gene are SGHRS and YFSETQ. The CDR3 DNA follows: TGCGCCAGCAGCTCTGCAGGGTTGGGGCCTAATGAAAAACTGTTTTTT. It translates to CASSSAGLGPNEKLFF.

The chain links TRBV4-1 to TRBJ2-7; D uncertain. Germline V gives CDR1 MGHRA, CDR2 YSYEKL. Trimming removed 2 bases at V and 6 bases at J, with 8 bases between. CDR3 length equals 12 residues. The CDR3 sequence is CASSQYASEQYF. In nucleotides, the CDR3 is TGCGCCAGCAGCCAATACGCCAGCGAGCAGTACTTC.

V usage is TRBV7-9 and J usage is TRBJ1-4; TRBD1 matches 10 bases. V lost 5 bases, J lost 8 bases, and 5 bases stayed unmatched. Germline V lookup: CDR1 SEHNR, CDR2 FQNEAQ (reference sequence). The CDR3 contains 14 residues. The CDR3 DNA reads as TGTGCCAGCAGCCCGGGACAGGGGAACGAAAAACTGTTTTTT. Residues: CASSPGQGNEKLFF.

The V gene is TRBV5-8, the J gene TRBJ2-3; 12 bases align to TRBD2. Germline V gene lookup returns CDR1 SGHTS and CDR2 YDEGEE. Unmatched junction bases numbered 2, after V lost 1 base and J lost 2 bases. The length of the CDR3 is 16 residues. CDR3 amino acids: CASSLPSGRVTDTQYF. CDR3 in DNA: TGTGCCAGCAGCTTGCCTAGCGGGAGGGTCACAGATACGCAGTATTTT.

The gene calls are TRBV25-1 and TRBJ2-3; 14 bases line up with TRBD2. This CDR3 is 17 amino acids long. Per the germline V gene, CDR1 is MGHDK and CDR2 is SYGVNS. After removal of 3 bases from V and 3 bases from J, the junction contained 5 bases not matched to a gene. CDR3 nucleotides: TGTGCCAGCAGTGAGACTAGCGGGAGGGTTAAAACAGATACGCAGTATTTT. It translates to CASSETSGRVKTDTQYF.

V usage is TRBV11-3 and J usage is TRBJ2-1; perhaps TRBD2 as D (7 bases). Germline-derived CDR1 and CDR2 are SGHNT and YENEEA. The ends were cut back, 5 bases at V and 8 bases at J, with 16 bases in the middle. The CDR3 covers 14 residues. This CDR3 is CASSPGGRTDEQFF. CDR3 coding DNA: TGTGCCAGCAGCCCGGGGGGCAGGACCGATGAGCAGTTCTTC.

In regard to this clone: The junction does not match germline at one end; this may be a read error. The same CDR3 can be traced to other DNA sequences in this sample. The rearrangement joins TRBV9 to TRBJ1-3; D remains unclear. This CDR3 comprises 14 residues. Germline CDR1 is SGDLS and CDR2 is YYNGEE. The CDR3 DNA is TGTGCCAGCAGCGACGACACTTCTGGAAACACCATATACTTT. It is translated as CASSDDTSGNTIYF.

This chain joins TRBV19 and TRBJ1-5; 8 bases fit TRBD1. After removal of 5 bases from V and 5 bases from J, the junction contained 8 bases not matched to a gene. CDR3 length: 15 residues. Germline loops: CDR1 LNHDA, CDR2 SQIVND (reference sequence). CDR3 sequence reads: CASSPPGQAYQPQHF. The CDR3, as DNA: TGTGCCAGTAGTCCCCCGGGACAGGCGTATCAGCCCCAGCATTTT.

The V gene is TRBV30, the J gene TRBJ1-4; D is perhaps TRBD1 (6 bases). This CDR3 is built from 17 residues. Trimming left V 0 bases short and J 1 base short, with 15 bases between. Looked up from germline, CDR1 is GTSNPN and CDR2 is SVGIG (reference sequence). This CDR3 reads CAWSVQYRDGTNEKLFF. In DNA, the CDR3 is TGTGCCTGGAGTGTACAATACAGGGACGGAACTAATGAAAAACTGTTTTTT.

The chain joins TRBV11-2 to TRBJ1-4, with D unclear. The V end was cut by 1 base, the J end by 4 bases, with 4 bases between. The CDR3 sequence is 13 residues long. CDR1 is SGHAT, CDR2 FQNNGV, per germline. This CDR3 reads CASSLGLNEKLFF. In nucleotides, the CDR3 is TGTGCCAGCAGCTTAGGACTTAATGAAAAACTGTTTTTT.

The chain joins TRBV10-3 to TRBJ2-1; no definite D call. This CDR3 contains 14 residues. Trimming cost V 7 bases and J 1 base, with 11 bases left between them. CDR1 and CDR2 from the germline V gene are ENHRY and SYGVKD. The CDR3 coding sequence is TGTGCCATCACCCAAGGCGGTTCCTACAATGAGCAGTTCTTC. It encodes CAITQGGSYNEQFF.

The chain links TRBV11-2 to TRBJ2-1; 7 bases align to TRBD2. Germline V lookup: CDR1 SGHAT, CDR2 FQNNGV. V shed 8 bases and J 5 bases; nucleotides not matched to a gene: 6. CDR3 size: 13 residues. CDR3 nucleotides: TGTGCCAGCTCAGGAGCGGGGCACAATGAGCAGTTCTTC. Amino acids: CASSGAGHNEQFF.

This sequence joins TRBV2 and TRBJ2-7; D gene unclear. The CDR3 consists of 12 residues. V gave up 4 bases and J gave up 6 bases, with 10 bases separating them. Germline V gene lookup returns CDR1 SNHLY and CDR2 FYNNEI. In DNA, the CDR3 is TGTGCCAGCAGTGTCGTTCAGCGCGAGCAGTACTTC. Translated, it gives CASSVVQREQYF.

This chain uses TRBV9 with TRBJ2-1; a possible D gene is TRBD1 (6 bases). The CDR3 contains 13 residues. Germline values: CDR1 SGDLS, CDR2 YYNGEE. The V and J ends lost 3 bases and 9 bases respectively, with 13 bases between them. The CDR3 nucleotides are TGTGCCAGCAGCGGAGGGGGAGTAGGTGAGCAGTTCTTC. Translated: CASSGGGVGEQFF.

Only one count was recorded for this clone. The V gene is TRBV2, the J gene TRBJ2-6, with D uncertain. CDR3 length: 14 residues. Germline V lookup: CDR1 SNHLY, CDR2 FYNNEI. Between the trimmed V and J ends, which lost 7 bases and 0 bases, there was a span of 7 bases. The DNA of the CDR3 is TGTGCCAGCACAAAGCTCTCTGGGGCCAACGTCCTGACTTTC. Translating it yields CASTKLSGANVLTF.

The CDR3 DNA follows: TGTGCCAGCAGCTTAGCAGAGGGGGTAGGTGGCTACACCTTC. Translation gives CASSLAEGVGGYTF. The chain employs TRBV7-2 and TRBJ1-2; a possible D gene is TRBD1 (6 bases). This CDR3 has 14 residues. V was trimmed by 0 bases and J by 7 bases, leaving 12 bases between them. Germline lookup yields CDR1 SGHTA and CDR2 FQGNSA.

This rearrangement joins TRBV13 to TRBJ2-7; TRBD1 might be the D (6 bases). This CDR3 is 14 amino acids long. From germline, CDR1 is PRHDT and CDR2 FYEKMQ (reference sequence). The V end lost 3 bases, the J end lost 5 bases, and 14 bases lay between the germline ends. In DNA, the CDR3 is TGTGCCAGCAGCTTGTGGGGGCTAAGGGACGAGCAGTACTTC. Translation: CASSLWGLRDEQYF.

The CDR3 DNA reads TGTGCCAGCAGCTTGGTGAATTCAGGGGATGAGCAGTACTTC. Its protein is CASSLVNSGDEQYF. V and J are TRBV5-4 and TRBJ2-7, with a tentative D call TRBD1 (6 bases). Trimming left V 0 bases short and J 7 bases short, with 14 bases between. The CDR3 runs 14 residues. Germline assignment: CDR1 SGHNT and CDR2 YYREEE (reference sequence). Supplemented by reference TRBV5-4 and TRBJ2-7, the full variable domain reads ETGVTQSPTHLIKTRGQQVTLRCSSQSGHNTVSWYQQALGQGPQFIFQYYREEENGRGNFPPRFSGLQFPNYSSELNVNALELDDSALYLCASSLVNSGDEQYFGPGTRLTVT.

J is TRBJ2-1 and V is TRBV7-6, with 7 bases aligning to TRBD2. The CDR3 is 19 amino acids. In germline, CDR1 is SGHVS, CDR2 FNYEAQ. The V and J ends lost 5 bases and 2 bases, in that order; junction bases with no gene match: 18. DNA for the CDR3: TGTGCCAGCAGCCTCCCGGACGGAGGAGCCGGGAGGCCCTACAATGAGCAGTTCTTC. Translating gives CASSLPDGGAGRPYNEQFF. The full variable domain, its missing parts supplied by reference TRBV7-6 and TRBJ2-1, is GAGVSQSPRYKVTKRGQDVALRCDPISGHVSLYWYRQALGQGPEFLTYFNYEAQQDKSGLPNDRFSAERPEGSISTLTIQRTEQRDSAMYRCASSLPDGGAGRPYNEQFFGPGTRLTVL.

V gene TRBV28 combines with J gene TRBJ1-5; no definite D call. Germline CDR1 and CDR2: MDHEN and SYDVKM. The CDR3 runs to 12 residues. With 6 bases removed from V and 5 bases from J, the gap between germline ends came to 8 bases. CDR3 DNA: TGTGCCAGCAGCTGGCAGGATCAGCCCCAGCATTTT. Its protein is CASSWQDQPQHF.

The chain couples TRBV5-1 to TRBJ2-7; possibly TRBD1 for D (6 bases). Germline V gene lookup returns CDR1 SGHRS and CDR2 YFSETQ. There are 14 residues in the CDR3. The V and J ends lost 6 bases and 5 bases respectively, with 18 bases between them. This CDR3 is CASTALQGSDEQYF. The CDR3 DNA follows: TGCGCCAGCACCGCCTTACAGGGTTCGGACGAGCAGTACTTC.

V usage is TRBV2 and J usage is TRBJ2-1; 9 nucleotides line up with TRBD1. Germline trimming cut 4 bases from V and 4 bases from J; bases unmatched to any gene: 5. This CDR3 has 15 amino acids. Germline values: CDR1 SNHLY, CDR2 FYNNEI. The CDR3 region is CASSVDRGGYNEQFF. CDR3 nucleotides: TGTGCCAGCAGTGTGGACAGGGGAGGGTACAATGAGCAGTTCTTC.

The rearrangement links TRBV11-2 to TRBJ2-1; 7 bases map to TRBD2. The germline gives CDR1 SGHAT, CDR2 FQNNGV. CDR3 length equals 11 residues. V shed 5 bases, J shed 15 bases, and the junction held 7 bases outside the gene matches. CDR3 residues: CASSVTSVPFF. The CDR3 DNA sequence: TGTGCCAGCAGCGTTACTAGCGTCCCGTTCTTC.

This clone was seen a handful of times. V is TRBV6-5 and J is TRBJ2-7, with TRBD1 matching over 10 bases. CDR1 and CDR2 from the germline V gene are MNHEY and SVGAGI. V was clipped by 2 bases and J by 9 bases; unmatched bases: 7. The CDR3 loop spans 14 amino acids. The CDR3, as DNA: TGTGCCAGCAGTTACGGGGACAGGGGAGCTCGGCAGTACTTC. Its translation is CASSYGDRGARQYF.

This clone was seen once. The chain has TRBV30 and TRBJ1-5; D is undetermined. From germline, CDR1 is GTSNPN and CDR2 SVGIG (reference sequence). The CDR3 has 13 residues. Trimming left V 0 bases short and J 4 bases short, with 7 bases between. The CDR3 here is CAWSVAENQPQHF. CDR3 sequence (DNA): TGTGCCTGGAGTGTAGCGGAGAATCAGCCCCAGCATTTT.